This TCR beta chain is from a study of blood T cell repertoires in COVID-19. TCRdb keeps only in-frame clones here, not all; method: immunoSEQ multiplex PCR. The table has a few hundred thousand clones, roughly nine tenths seen once; the top ten hold under 20%. Trimming took 3 bases from V and 6 from J, leaving 6 bases between them. This CDR3 region has 12 residues. Germline CDR1 LNHDA, CDR2 SQIVND (reference sequence). This clone is a singleton in its sample. The V and J genes are TRBV19 and TRBJ1-5; D unresolved. What was sequenced was PBMCs or T cells enriched from blood (not recorded which). This clonotype was sampled from a woman in her twenties or thirties who had recovered from COVID-19. CDR3 region: CASSIGVQPQHF. The CDR3, as DNA: TGTGCCAGTAGTATCGGGGTTCAGCCCCAGCATTTT.